This TCR beta chain was profiled in a study of cytomegalovirus exposure and HLA in healthy donors. Whole-study context: The 120 or so validation repertoires used a platform that matched the one used for the roughly 650 first-cohort repertoires, as a later analysis reported.

Overall study results and limits: In vitro checks showed that a few CMV-associated chains really do target CMV antigens.

The CDR3 is made up of 14 amino acids. The V end lost 4 bases, the J end lost 6 bases, and 17 bases lay between the germline ends. Germline V gene sequence: CDR1 SGDLS, CDR2 YYNGEE. It was the approximately 120-subject validation cohort, separate from the approximately 620-subject first cohort, to which the donors belonged. Assay used: immunoSEQ multiplex PCR; TCRdb lists only in-frame clones, some missing. The table lists fewer than 250,000 clones, approximately 83% of them singletons, with over 12% in the top ten. In regard to this clone: The antigen is unknown.

The chain couples TRBV9 to TRBJ2-7; D is uncertain. The receptor was isolated from a woman aged 25 to 39 in good health and CMV-seropositive. The specimen was PBMCs. The CDR3, as DNA: TGTGCCAGCAGCCCACGACTGGAGATCGGCGAGCAGTACTTC. This codes for CASSPRLEIGEQYF.